This is a list of T cell receptor beta chains from one sample in a study of blood T cell repertoires in COVID-19. The protocol was immunoSEQ multiplex PCR, while the TCRdb copy is restricted to in-frame clones and leaves out a portion. This sample has about 210,000 clones; roughly 80% occur once, and the top ten carry about 7.8%. Sequenced sample: peripheral blood. These TCRs come from a woman of 80 years or more with COVID-19, enrolled during active disease. The CDR3 runs from the conserved cysteine through the conserved F or W. D genes are given only for firm matches. Clone size is shown for a subset of rows, as once, few, many or a class of expanded clone.

d_gene,v_gene,j_gene,abundance,CDR3aa,CDR3nt
-,TRBV5-1,TRBJ1-2,once,CASSPGSNYGYTF,TGCGCCAGCAGCCCGGGGAGCAACTATGGCTACACCTTC
-,TRBV2,TRBJ1-1,-,CASLVGSGTEAFF,TGTGCCAGCTTAGTTGGGTCGGGGACTGAAGCTTTCTTT
-,TRBV29-1,TRBJ2-7,-,CSVGGNYEQYF,TGCAGCGTTGGCGGGAACTACGAGCAGTACTTC
TRBD1,TRBV6-6,TRBJ2-7,-,CASRGQENTYEQYF,TGTGCCAGCCGAGGACAGGAGAATACCTACGAGCAGTACTTC
TRBD1,TRBV18,TRBJ2-3,-,CASSPSQGDVIDTQYF,TGTGCCAGCTCACCAAGCCAGGGGGATGTGATAGATACGCAGTATTTT
TRBD1,TRBV9,TRBJ1-4,-,CASSEGAGSNEKLFF,TGTGCCAGCAGCGAGGGGGCCGGATCTAATGAAAAACTGTTTTTT
TRBD1,TRBV11-2,TRBJ1-2,few,CASSLDRGRRDDYGYTF,TGTGCCAGCAGCTTAGACAGGGGGAGACGGGATGACTATGGCTACACCTTC
-,TRBV5-4,TRBJ2-2,-,CASSEEAYGELFF,TGTGCCAGCAGCGAAGAGGCATACGGGGAGCTGTTTTTT
-,TRBV5-6,TRBJ1-4,-,CASSLKGAGEKLFF,TGTGCCAGCAGCTTAAAAGGTGCGGGTGAAAAACTGTTTTTT
TRBD2,TRBV4-2,TRBJ2-1,-,CASSQEELADEQFF,TGTGCCAGCAGCCAAGAGGAGCTAGCGGACGAGCAGTTCTTC
-,TRBV18,TRBJ2-7,-,CASSPEAGRGYF,TGTGCCAGCTCACCCGAGGCGGGCAGGGGGTACTTC
TRBD1,TRBV6-5,TRBJ1-1,-,CASSTRTGNTEAFF,TGTGCCAGCAGTACGAGGACAGGGAACACTGAAGCTTTCTTT
-,TRBV7-9,TRBJ1-2,-,CASSFTGDGYTF,TGTGCCAGCAGCTTTACCGGAGATGGCTACACCTTC
TRBD2,TRBV19,TRBJ2-7,-,CASRTGASGSYEQYF,TGTGCCAGTAGGACGGGCGCTAGCGGTTCCTACGAGCAGTACTTC
TRBD1,TRBV9,TRBJ1-6,-,CASSATGGDSPLHF,TGTGCCAGCAGCGCTACAGGGGGTGATTCACCCCTCCACTTT
-,TRBV9,TRBJ2-2,-,CASSVDSTGELFF,TGTGCCAGCAGCGTAGACAGCACCGGGGAGCTGTTTTTT
-,TRBV1,TRBJ1-2,-,CTSSQDIDRNYGYTF,TGCACCAGCAGCCAAGATATAGACAGGAACTATGGCTACACCTTC
TRBD2,TRBV18,TRBJ2-1,-,CASSPRAGGPLGNEQFF,TGTGCCAGCTCACCGCGGGCGGGAGGGCCCCTAGGCAATGAGCAGTTCTTC
-,TRBV29-1,TRBJ1-1,-,CSAQATKRAFF,TGCAGCGCACAGGCGACGAAAAGAGCTTTCTTT
-,TRBV9,TRBJ2-7,-,CASREGGQRDYEQYF,TGTGCCAGCAGAGAGGGGGGACAGCGAGACTACGAGCAGTACTTC
TRBD1,TRBV2,TRBJ2-7,-,CASRETGYEQYF,TGTGCCAGCAGGGAGACAGGGTACGAGCAGTACTTC
-,TRBV19,TRBJ1-4,few,CASSTLGGITNEKLFF,TGTGCCAGTAGTACCCTCGGGGGGATTACTAATGAAAAACTGTTTTTT
TRBD1,TRBV5-4,TRBJ2-1,once,CASSPPRSTRGQGEQFF,TGTGCCAGCAGCCCTCCCCGCTCAACCAGGGGGCAGGGGGAGCAGTTCTTC
-,TRBV7-8,TRBJ2-1,-,CASSLAGASPSYNEQFF,TGTGCCAGCAGCTTAGCCGGTGCTAGCCCTTCCTACAATGAGCAGTTCTTC
-,TRBV3-1/TRBV3-2,TRBJ1-5,-,CASSLSGGHQPQHF,TGTGCCAGCAGCCTAAGCGGGGGGCATCAGCCCCAGCATTTT
-,TRBV19,TRBJ1-5,-,CASTTTGNQPQHF,TGTGCCAGTACTACAACAGGGAATCAGCCCCAGCATTTT
-,TRBV25-1,TRBJ2-1,-,CASSQTGILSNEQFF,TGTGCCAGCAGTCAAACAGGGATCTTATCGAATGAGCAGTTCTTC
-,TRBV14,TRBJ1-2,-,CASSQGLDRYYGYTF,TGTGCCAGCAGCCAAGGTTTGGACAGATACTATGGCTACACCTTC
-,TRBV13,TRBJ2-7,-,CASSLAQGPYEQYF,TGTGCCAGCAGCTTAGCCCAGGGCCCCTACGAGCAGTACTTC
TRBD1,TRBV18,TRBJ1-4,few,CASSTTRQGLGEKLFF,TGTGCCAGCTCAACGACCCGACAGGGGTTGGGTGAAAAACTGTTTTTT
-,TRBV5-1,TRBJ2-1,-,CASSPRVADHNEQFF,TGCGCCAGCAGCCCTCGGGTAGCGGATCACAATGAGCAGTTCTTC
-,TRBV18,TRBJ2-7,few,CASSPVDGAYEQYF,TGTGCCAGCTCCCCCGTGGACGGGGCCTACGAGCAGTACTTC
-,TRBV4-1,TRBJ2-3,few,CASSQLGQGGSDTQYF,TGCGCCAGCAGCCAATTGGGCCAGGGGGGCTCGGATACGCAGTATTTT
-,TRBV19,TRBJ2-1,-,CASSILRSDEQFF,TGTGCCAGTAGTATTCTACGGTCGGATGAGCAGTTCTTC
TRBD1,TRBV4-2,TRBJ1-3,-,CASSPTAGGAGGNTIYF,TGTGCCAGCAGCCCTACGGCAGGGGGCGCGGGAGGAAACACCATATATTTT
-,TRBV19,TRBJ1-5,few,CASSPRDYSNQPQHF,TGTGCCAGTTCCCCTCGGGATTATAGCAATCAGCCCCAGCATTTT
TRBD2,TRBV4-2,TRBJ2-2,-,CASSQASGRVNGELFF,TGTGCCAGCAGCCAAGCTAGCGGGAGGGTCAACGGGGAGCTGTTTTTT
TRBD2,TRBV24-1,TRBJ2-1,-,CATSERLAGGRQFF,TGTGCCACCAGTGAGAGGCTAGCGGGGGGACGACAGTTCTTC
-,TRBV9,TRBJ1-2,-,CASTTTDTSPGRFGYTF,TGTGCCAGCACCACTACTGATACTAGTCCGGGTCGGTTTGGCTACACCTTC
TRBD2,TRBV5-1,TRBJ2-7,few,CASSTPTSGGAEEQYF,TGCGCCAGCAGCACCCCGACTAGCGGGGGGGCCGAAGAGCAGTACTTC